This entry describes one TCR beta chain. This clonotype has just a few counts. No antigen is known for it. No base quality information exists; no much larger clone differs at one position. The data are from a study (TCRdb year 2016). The library was generated by RT-PCR. These reads were obtained on an Illumina MiSeq. TCRdb reran the public reads through fastp at Q25 and MiXCR, keeping productive beta chains. Each entry merges the rows of one CDR3 protein and shows their most common DNA and genes. The sample table shows more than 550,000 distinct CDR3 sequences, and 13% to 15% are seen once. Roughly 3.6% of the sample rests with the top ten. The sequenced sample consisted of memory CD4+ T cells from blood. The sequence was collected from a female donor in good health, serving as a healthy control.

This receptor carries the CDR3 CATSRDIGTSGEQFF. The DNA sequence reads TGTGCCACCAGCAGAGATATAGGGACTAGCGGAGAGCAGTTCTTC. The rearranged chain carries TRBV15 and TRBJ2-1, with 11 bases in between that match TRBD2. V is cut back by 0 bases and J by 10 bases, with 5 bases in the junction unmatched. From the cysteine through the phenylalanine, the CDR3 covers 15 amino acids. Just CDR3 DNA is preserved here, 45 bases in frame from base 1. CDR1 and CDR2 were assigned from the germline V gene (reference sequence) as LNHNV and YYDKDF.